Below, 32 T cell receptor beta chains from the same sample are listed, as sequenced in a study of control samples from healthy donors and cancer patients. The protocol was immunoSEQ multiplex PCR, while the TCRdb copy is restricted to in-frame clones and leaves out a portion. The table has around 250,000 clones, over 75% seen once. The sequenced sample consisted of PBMCs. The receptors shown here come from a woman in her sixties or seventies with lung cancer.

The chain uses TRBV24-1 and TRBJ2-1, with a tentative D call TRBD1 (6 bases). Germline lookup yields CDR1 KGHDR and CDR2 SFDVKD. This CDR3 contains 14 residues. The V end lost 1 base, the J end lost 9 bases, and 12 bases lay between the germline ends. In DNA form, the CDR3 reads TGTGCCACCAGTGATTTTCAGGGGTGGGGTGAGCAGTTCTTC. It codes for CATSDFQGWGEQFF.

This rearrangement joins TRBV5-5 to TRBJ1-2, with D tentatively TRBD1 (6 bases). This CDR3 spans 15 amino acids. The V gene lost 0 bases and the J gene lost 1 base, with 10 bases spanning the gap. In germline, CDR1 is SGHKS, CDR2 YYEKEE (reference sequence). The CDR3 nucleotides read TGTGCCAGCAGCTTGGCCGGGGGCAGTAACTATGGCTACACCTTC. Residues: CASSLAGGSNYGYTF.

V usage is TRBV5-4 and J usage is TRBJ2-3; 11 bases match TRBD2. The junction had 6 bases not matched to a gene; V was cut back by 4 bases and J by 2 bases. The germline CDR1 and CDR2 sequences are SGHNT and YYREEE (reference sequence). CDR3 length: 16 amino acids. This CDR3 reads CASSPGTSGYTDTQYF. DNA of the CDR3: TGTGCCAGCAGCCCTGGGACTAGCGGTTACACAGATACGCAGTATTTT.

The V call is TRBV9, the J call TRBJ2-1; 8 bases match TRBD1. The V gene end was trimmed by 0 bases and the J gene end by 3 bases; junction bases not matched to a gene: 5. Germline CDR1 reads SGDLS; CDR2 reads YYNGEE. The CDR3 extends over 16 amino acids. The DNA for the CDR3 is TGTGCCAGCAGCGTAGAGACAGGGGTAGGCTACAATGAGCAGTTCTTC. It specifies CASSVETGVGYNEQFF. Based on the CDR3 plus reference TRBV9 and TRBJ2-1, the full variable domain is DSGVTQTPKHLITATGQRVTLRCSPRSGDLSVYWYQQSLDQGLQFLIQYYNGEERAKGNILERFSAQQFPDLHSELNLSSLELGDSALYFCASSVETGVGYNEQFFGPGTRLTVL.

The V gene is TRBV7-9, the J gene TRBJ2-1; TRBD1 matches at 10 bases. V lost 5 bases, J lost 8 bases, and 12 bases stayed unmatched. The CDR3 extends over 16 amino acids. The germline V gene encodes CDR1 SEHNR and CDR2 FQNEAQ (reference sequence). The CDR3 DNA reads as TGTGCCAGCAGCCGCACCGGGACAGGGGCCCTGGATGAGCAGTTCTTC. Protein product: CASSRTGTGALDEQFF. Drawing the rest from reference TRBV7-9 and TRBJ2-1, the complete variable domain is DTGVSQNPRHKITKRGQNVTFRCDPISEHNRLYWYRQTLGQGPEFLTYFQNEAQLEKSRLLSDRFSAERPKGSFSTLEIQRTEQGDSAMYLCASSRTGTGALDEQFFGPGTRLTVL.

This clone appeared many times. The V and J genes are TRBV7-9 and TRBJ1-3; D possibly corresponds to TRBD1 (5 bases). The CDR3 is 17 residues long. The germline V and J ends were trimmed by 2 bases and 0 bases, with 14 bases remaining between them. Germline CDR1 reads SEHNR; CDR2 reads FQNEAQ (reference sequence). CDR3 sequence reads: CASSLTGYSSSGNTIYF. The CDR3 nucleotides read TGTGCCAGCAGCTTAACAGGCTATTCTTCCTCTGGAAACACCATATATTTT.

The V and J genes are TRBV12-3 or TRBV12-4 and TRBJ1-1; D is ambiguous. V was clipped by 2 bases and J by 0 bases, with 4 bases between them. This CDR3 has 13 amino acids. This CDR3 reads CASSLSMNTEAFF. The CDR3, as DNA: TGTGCCAGCAGTTTATCCATGAACACTGAAGCTTTCTTT.

The V call is TRBV5-1, the J call TRBJ2-5, with TRBD2 as a possible D gene (5 bases). The length of the CDR3 is 14 residues. The V gene lost 0 bases and the J gene lost 2 bases, with 8 bases spanning the gap. Germline V gene sequence: CDR1 SGHRS, CDR2 YFSETQ. The CDR3 here is CASSLASPQETQYF. The CDR3 DNA reads as TGCGCCAGCAGCTTGGCTAGCCCACAAGAGACCCAGTACTTC.

The rearrangement joins TRBV19 to TRBJ2-4; D is uncertain. The CDR3 runs to 15 residues. Germline CDR1 reads LNHDA; CDR2 reads SQIVND (reference sequence). Trimming removed 2 bases at V and 7 bases at J, with 15 bases between. The CDR3 coding sequence is TGTGCCAGTAGTATAAGTAGGATGGTGGGGAACATTCAGTACTTC. It specifies CASSISRMVGNIQYF.

V gene TRBV2 combines with J gene TRBJ2-3; D possibly corresponds to TRBD1 (6 bases). Trimming shortened V by 6 bases and J by 2 bases, and 15 bases separated the two germline ends. This CDR3 is built from 15 residues. Germline CDR1 and CDR2: SNHLY and FYNNEI. CDR3 DNA sequence: TGTGCCAGCAGGGCAGGGGCCTCCATCACAGATACGCAGTATTTT. Translated: CASRAGASITDTQYF.

V is TRBV3-1 (or the pseudogene TRBV3-2) and J is TRBJ1-3, with TRBD1 matching 8 bases. Germline trimming cut 4 bases from V and 6 bases from J; bases unmatched to any gene: 17. The CDR3 extends over 18 amino acids. CDR1 and CDR2 (germline): LGHDT, YNNKEL (reference sequence). The CDR3 bases are TGTGCCAGCAGCCCAACACACCCCCTAGGACAGGGCGTAAACACCATATATTTT. Protein product: CASSPTHPLGQGVNTIYF.

The rearrangement uses TRBV19 and TRBJ1-5, with D perhaps matching TRBD1 (5 bases). Germline V gene data show CDR1 as LNHDA and CDR2 as SQIVND (reference sequence). V lost 6 bases, J lost 7 bases, and 16 bases lay in between. The CDR3 covers 14 residues. CDR3 DNA: TGTGCCAGTAGACCTCAGGGAACGTTCCAGCCCCAGCATTTT. Translation gives CASRPQGTFQPQHF.

The chain links TRBV18 to TRBJ1-1; TRBD1 matches 8 bases. Germline V gene sequence: CDR1 KGHSH, CDR2 LQKENI. The CDR3 contains 16 residues. V lost 3 bases to trimming and J lost 1 base; unmatched junction nucleotides: 7. CDR3 in amino acids: CASSPLPTGGNTEAFF. DNA for the CDR3: TGTGCCAGCTCACCCCTCCCAACAGGGGGGAACACTGAAGCTTTCTTT. Complete variable domain (other parts from reference TRBV18 and TRBJ1-1): NAGVMQNPRHLVRRRGQEARLRCSPMKGHSHVYWYRQLPEEGLKFMVYLQKENIIDESGMPKERFSAEFPKEGPSILRIQQVVRGDSAAYFCASSPLPTGGNTEAFFGQGTRLTVV.

J is TRBJ2-3 and V is TRBV27; D is uncertain. The V and J ends lost 5 bases and 1 base respectively, with 7 bases between them. CDR1 MNHEY and CDR2 SMNVEV come from the germline V gene (reference sequence). The CDR3 is made up of 13 amino acids. The CDR3 DNA sequence: TGTGCCAGCAGTCATAGCCGCACAGATACGCAGTATTTT. The encoded protein is CASSHSRTDTQYF.

This chain uses TRBV12-3 or TRBV12-4 with TRBJ1-1; D call uncertain. This CDR3 is built from 13 residues. Trimming pared 4 bases from V and 8 bases from J, leaving 14 bases between. The CDR3 bases are TGTGCCAGCAGTTCGGGGTTCCGAGGGGAAGCTTTCTTT. Translated: CASSSGFRGEAFF.

This rearrangement joins TRBV5-1 to TRBJ1-6, with D perhaps TRBD1 (5 bases). This CDR3 is 14 amino acids long. The germline V gene has CDR1 SGHRS and CDR2 YFSETQ. The ends were cut back, 5 bases at V and 7 bases at J, with 13 bases in the middle. The CDR3 coding sequence is TGCGCCAGCAGAGTAGGGGACGGCAATTCACCCCTCCACTTT. Translated: CASRVGDGNSPLHF. The variable domain in full, with the rest retrieved from reference TRBV5-1 and TRBJ1-6, is KAGVTQTPRYLIKTRGQQVTLSCSPISGHRSVSWYQQTPGQGLQFLFEYFSETQRNKGNFPGRFSGRQFSNSRSEMNVSTLELGDSALYLCASRVGDGNSPLHFGNGTRLTVT.

The CDR3 coding sequence is TGTGCCATCAGTGAGGCTCCCACAGATACGCAGTATTTT. It specifies CAISEAPTDTQYF. The chain links TRBV10-3 to TRBJ2-3; D remains ambiguous. This CDR3 comprises 13 residues. Looked up from germline, CDR1 is ENHRY and CDR2 is SYGVKD. Trimming left V 2 bases short and J 2 bases short, with 5 bases between.

The chain employs TRBV24-1 and TRBJ1-5; possibly TRBD1 for D (5 bases). V was shortened by 5 bases and J by 7 bases, with 11 bases between the two germline ends. This CDR3 spans 13 amino acids. The germline V gene encodes CDR1 KGHDR and CDR2 SFDVKD. The CDR3 protein is CATSGMTAQPQHF. The CDR3 coding sequence is TGTGCCACCAGTGGGATGACAGCCCAGCCCCAGCATTTT.

This clone was detected only a few times. The chain uses TRBV7-3 and TRBJ1-2; D gene ambiguous. The CDR3 contains 13 residues. The germline V gene has CDR1 SGHTA and CDR2 FQGTGA. Deletions cut 1 base from V and 8 bases from J, with 11 bases between. The CDR3 nucleotides are TGTGCCAGCAGCTTAAACGACGCGAAGGGCTACACCTTC. It encodes CASSLNDAKGYTF.

This chain uses TRBV7-9 with TRBJ2-3; TRBD1 agrees at 8 bases. Germline loops: CDR1 SEHNR, CDR2 FQNEAQ (reference sequence). There are 19 residues in the CDR3. Unmatched junction bases numbered 16, after V lost 5 bases and J lost 0 bases. CDR3 sequence reads: CASSPTRGPSRNSTDTQYF. CDR3 in DNA: TGTGCCAGCAGCCCCACCAGGGGGCCGTCGCGGAATAGCACAGATACGCAGTATTTT. Supplemented by reference TRBV7-9 and TRBJ2-3, the full variable domain reads DTGVSQNPRHKITKRGQNVTFRCDPISEHNRLYWYRQTLGQGPEFLTYFQNEAQLEKSRLLSDRFSAERPKGSFSTLEIQRTEQGDSAMYLCASSPTRGPSRNSTDTQYFGPGTRLTVL.

The CDR3 reads CASSDGGGYGYTF. The CDR3, as DNA: TGTGCCAGCAGCGACGGCGGGGGCTATGGCTACACCTTC. The chain employs TRBV9 and TRBJ1-2; TRBD1 might be the D (5 bases). The CDR3 is 13 amino acids. Trimming shortened V by 3 bases and J by 4 bases, and 10 bases separated the two germline ends. CDR1 is SGDLS and CDR2 is YYNGEE in the germline V gene. Looking up the rest from reference TRBV9 and TRBJ1-2 gives the full variable domain: DSGVTQTPKHLITATGQRVTLRCSPRSGDLSVYWYQQSLDQGLQFLIQYYNGEERAKGNILERFSAQQFPDLHSELNLSSLELGDSALYFCASSDGGGYGYTFGSGTRLTVV.

The V gene is TRBV24-1, the J gene TRBJ2-2; 9 bases agree with TRBD1. This CDR3 spans 17 amino acids. Germline-derived CDR1 and CDR2 are KGHDR and SFDVKD. Unmatched junction bases numbered 5, after V lost 3 bases and J lost 1 base. The CDR3 spells CATSDPPGQGNTGELFF. The CDR3, as DNA: TGTGCCACCAGTGATCCCCCGGGACAGGGGAACACCGGGGAGCTGTTTTTT.

This clone occurred a few times. The chain couples TRBV12-3 or TRBV12-4 to TRBJ1-1, with a weak D call TRBD1 (6 bases). V dropped 5 bases and J dropped 5 bases, with 12 bases sitting between them. This CDR3 spans 13 amino acids. Here the CDR3 reads CASSRGGYTEAFF. The CDR3 DNA sequence: TGTGCCAGCAGTCGAGGGGGGTATACTGAAGCTTTCTTT.

This clone was seen a few times. This sequence joins TRBV4-1 and TRBJ1-1; 8 bases fit TRBD1. J gave up 4 bases and V 4 bases, and 11 bases lay outside the gene matches. Germline V gives CDR1 MGHRA, CDR2 YSYEKL. The CDR3 is 16 residues long. DNA for the CDR3: TGCGCCAGCAGCCCGAGGCAGGGACAGGATATCACTGAAGCTTTCTTT. It is translated as CASSPRQGQDITEAFF.

This rearrangement joins TRBV3-1 (or the pseudogene TRBV3-2) to TRBJ2-1; 7 nucleotides agree with TRBD2. V was clipped by 4 bases and J by 5 bases; unmatched bases: 8. Per the germline V gene, CDR1 is LGHDT and CDR2 is YNNKEL (reference sequence). The CDR3 loop spans 15 amino acids. CDR3: CASSLSGKGHNEQFF. For the CDR3, the DNA is TGTGCCAGCAGCCTAAGCGGGAAAGGGCACAATGAGCAGTTCTTC.

The chain has TRBV3-1 (or the pseudogene TRBV3-2) and TRBJ1-3; D may be TRBD1 (6 bases). The germline CDR1 and CDR2 sequences are LGHDT and YNNKEL (reference sequence). The CDR3 has 15 residues. With 5 bases removed from V and 3 bases from J, the gap between germline ends came to 14 bases. The CDR3 here is CASSAWGARGNTIYF. In DNA, the CDR3 is TGTGCCAGCAGCGCATGGGGGGCGCGTGGAAACACCATATATTTT.

The chain links TRBV2 to TRBJ1-2; possible D gene TRBD1, 5 bases. V was cut by 5 bases and J by 2 bases, with 9 bases left in between. CDR3 length: 13 amino acids. Per the germline V gene, CDR1 is SNHLY and CDR2 is FYNNEI. CDR3 sequence: CASSPTENYGYTF. CDR3 in DNA: TGTGCCAGCAGTCCGACAGAAAACTATGGCTACACCTTC.

V and J are TRBV3-1 (or the pseudogene TRBV3-2) and TRBJ2-1, with TRBD2 identical over 7 bases. Germline-derived CDR1 and CDR2 are LGHDT and YNNKEL (reference sequence). CDR3 length equals 15 residues. Trimming cost V 4 bases and J 0 bases; bases outside gene matches: 3. The chain's CDR3 is CASSPGGYSYNEQFF. The CDR3 DNA follows: TGTGCCAGCAGCCCCGGGGGGTACTCCTACAATGAGCAGTTCTTC.

The chain recombines TRBV9 with TRBJ1-6; no clear D. Between the trimmed V and J ends, which lost 0 bases and 2 bases, there was a span of 12 bases. CDR3 length equals 17 residues. Germline V gene data show CDR1 as SGDLS and CDR2 as YYNGEE. Written as DNA, the CDR3 is TGTGCCAGCAGCGTAGACCTGCATCTGGCCTATAATTCACCCCTCCACTTT. Translating it yields CASSVDLHLAYNSPLHF.

In its sample, this clone was seen a few times. The chain joins TRBV4-1 to TRBJ1-5, with no clear D. Germline CDR1 MGHRA, CDR2 YSYEKL. V lost 2 bases to trimming and J lost 3 bases, with 8 bases between them. The CDR3 contains 14 residues. CDR3 sequence (DNA): TGCGCCAGCAGCCAACTAGGGTTCAATCAGCCCCAGCATTTT. It translates to CASSQLGFNQPQHF.

The chain links TRBV4-1 to TRBJ1-2; no clear D gene. The V gene's germline CDR1 is MGHRA and CDR2 YSYEKL. This CDR3 comprises 15 residues. V dropped 0 bases and J dropped 0 bases, with 8 bases sitting between them. The CDR3, as DNA: TGCGCCAGCAGCCAAGATGTTTCAGCTAACTATGGCTACACCTTC. Amino acid sequence: CASSQDVSANYGYTF.

The rearrangement uses TRBV11-2 and TRBJ1-4; D is unresolved. This CDR3 is built from 14 residues. Germline CDR1 and CDR2: SGHAT and FQNNGV. The V gene lost 5 bases and the J gene lost 7 bases, with 14 bases spanning the gap. The CDR3 region is CASSPGGNSEKLFF. The CDR3 DNA follows: TGTGCCAGCAGCCCCGGAGGGAATAGTGAAAAACTGTTTTTT.